These T cell receptor beta chains were read from a single sample in a study of blood T cell repertoires in COVID-19. Assay: immunoSEQ multiplex PCR; the TCRdb copy retains only in-frame clones and omits some. The sample carries 60,000 or so clones, about 91% recorded once. The specimen was peripheral blood. The receptor source for this set is a woman aged 60 to 75 with active COVID-19. Both conserved end residues are part of each CDR3. A D gene is named only where the DNA matches it firmly. Clone size appears in some rows only: once, few, many, or a class for an expanded clone.

>.|.|TRBV5-1|TRBJ1-1
TGCGCCAGCAGCTTGGGCCAGGGCGCTGAAGCTTTCTTT
CASSLGQGAEAFF
>.|.|TRBV6-2/TRBV6-3|TRBJ2-7
TGTGCCAGCAGTGACCCGGGGGGACAGGACTCCTACGAGCAGTACTTC
CASSDPGGQDSYEQYF
>.|TRBD1|TRBV6-1|TRBJ1-5
TGTGCCAGCAGTGAGGTCAGGGGGAATCAGCCCCAGCATTTT
CASSEVRGNQPQHF
>.|TRBD1|TRBV2|TRBJ1-6
TGTGCCAACAGGGTGGACAGGGCTAACTATAATTCACCCCTCCACTTT
CANRVDRANYNSPLHF
>.|.|TRBV30|TRBJ2-2
TGTGCCTGGAGTGCCGACATGACCGGGGAGCTGTTTTTT
CAWSADMTGELFF
>.|TRBD1|TRBV7-2|TRBJ1-2
TGTGCCAGCAGCCAACAGGGGGCGGGAAGCTATGGCTACACCTTC
CASSQQGAGSYGYTF
>.|TRBD2|TRBV7-9|TRBJ2-3
TGTGCCAGCAGCCCGATGGGGCAGCGGGGAGGTACGCAGTATTTT
CASSPMGQRGGTQYF
>.|.|TRBV24-1|TRBJ2-3
TGTGCCACCAGTGATCCAAGGTCCGGGGGAAGAACAGATACGCAGTATTTT
CATSDPRSGGRTDTQYF
>.|TRBD2|TRBV5-4|TRBJ2-3
TGTGCCAGCAGCTCGGACCCCACTAGCGTGGATACGCAGTATTTT
CASSSDPTSVDTQYF
>.|.|TRBV27|TRBJ2-1
TGTGCCAGCAGTTTAATGAGGGGGGGGAATGAGCAGTTCTTC
CASSLMRGGNEQFF
>.|.|TRBV6-5|TRBJ2-3
TGTGCCAGCAGTTATTTCCGGGACACACGCACAGATACGCAGTATTTT
CASSYFRDTRTDTQYF
>.|TRBD1|TRBV5-5|TRBJ2-2
TGTGCCAGCAGCATAACCGGGACAGGGGGCGCGGGCACCGGGGAGCTGTTTTTT
CASSITGTGGAGTGELFF
>.|TRBD2|TRBV9|TRBJ2-1
TGTGCCAGCAGCGGTACGGGACTAGCGGGGCTGGATGAGCAGTTCTTC
CASSGTGLAGLDEQFF
>.|TRBD1|TRBV2|TRBJ1-2
TGTGCCAGCAGTGAAGCCGGGACAGCCGACCTCTATGGCTACACCTTC
CASSEAGTADLYGYTF
>.|.|TRBV5-1|TRBJ1-2
TGCGCCAGCAGCTTGGGAAGTCAGAGGGATCCTGGCTACACCTTC
CASSLGSQRDPGYTF
>.|.|TRBV14|TRBJ2-3
TGTGCCAGCAGCCACCTGGCGGGGGCAGGGACAGATACGCAGTATTTT
CASSHLAGAGTDTQYF
>few|.|TRBV3-1/TRBV3-2|TRBJ1-3
TGTGCCAGCAGCCAGAGAGGGTCTGGAAACACCATATATTTT
CASSQRGSGNTIYF
>.|TRBD2|TRBV2|TRBJ2-1
TGTGCCAGCAGTGACAGCTCTACTAGCGGGGGGGCCGGTGAGCAGTTCTTC
CASSDSSTSGGAGEQFF
>.|TRBD2|TRBV5-4|TRBJ2-1
TGTGCCAGCAGCTTGGGTGCTAGCGGGGTTTACAATGAGCAGTTCTTC
CASSLGASGVYNEQFF
>.|TRBD1|TRBV27|TRBJ2-7
TGTGCCAGCAGTTATCGGGGACAGGGGTTCTCCTACGAGCAGTACTTC
CASSYRGQGFSYEQYF
>.|.|TRBV7-9|TRBJ1-2
TGTGCCAGCAGCCTTGTCGGCGGCGGCTACACCTTC
CASSLVGGGYTF
>.|.|TRBV3-1/TRBV3-2|TRBJ2-1
TGTGCCAGCAGCCAAATAAATGAGCAGTTCTTC
CASSQINEQFF
>.|TRBD2|TRBV5-6|TRBJ2-7
TGTGCCAGCACCGAGCGGGGGTTTACCTACGAGCAGTACTTC
CASTERGFTYEQYF
>.|TRBD1|TRBV6-5|TRBJ1-4
TGTGCCAGCAGCCAACAGGGGGAAAAACTGTTTTTT
CASSQQGEKLFF
>.|.|TRBV30|TRBJ2-4
TGTGCCTGGAGTGATTACACAGGGCTAGCCAAAAACATTCAGTACTTC
CAWSDYTGLAKNIQYF
>.|.|TRBV5-1|TRBJ2-5
TGCGCCAGCAGCCCCTCCGGGAGTGGGGAGACCCAGTACTTC
CASSPSGSGETQYF
>once|.|TRBV6-5|TRBJ1-1
TGTGCCAGCAGCCGAACCCTAATGAACACTGAAGCTTTCTTT
CASSRTLMNTEAFF
>.|TRBD2|TRBV7-2|TRBJ2-7
TGTGCCAGCAGTTACGGACTAGCGGGTATTAAGTACTTC
CASSYGLAGIKYF
>.|TRBD1|TRBV6-5|TRBJ2-2
TGTGCCAGCACCGGACCGGGACAGGGCACCGGGGAGCTGTTTTTT
CASTGPGQGTGELFF
>.|TRBD1|TRBV7-6|TRBJ1-1
TGTGCCAGCAGCTTGGGACAGGCCGGGACCACTGAAGCTTTCTTT
CASSLGQAGTTEAFF
>.|.|TRBV2|TRBJ1-1
TGTGCCAGCAGTGAAGCGACAGTGACAGTCTTT
CASSEATVTVF
>.|.|TRBV6-5|TRBJ2-1
TGTGCCAGCAACCGGGGAATACAGAATGAGCAGTTCTTC
CASNRGIQNEQFF
>.|.|TRBV11-1|TRBJ2-7
TGTGCCAGCAGCTCAAGTGGGCTGATCTACGAGCAGTACTTC
CASSSSGLIYEQYF
>.|TRBD1|TRBV19|TRBJ2-2
TGTGCCAGTAGTCAGGACAGGGGCGGCACCGGGGAGCTGTTTTTT
CASSQDRGGTGELFF
>.|TRBD1|TRBV19|TRBJ1-6
TGTGCCAGTAGTATTCGAACAGGGGCGAGGAATTCACCCCTCCACTTT
CASSIRTGARNSPLHF